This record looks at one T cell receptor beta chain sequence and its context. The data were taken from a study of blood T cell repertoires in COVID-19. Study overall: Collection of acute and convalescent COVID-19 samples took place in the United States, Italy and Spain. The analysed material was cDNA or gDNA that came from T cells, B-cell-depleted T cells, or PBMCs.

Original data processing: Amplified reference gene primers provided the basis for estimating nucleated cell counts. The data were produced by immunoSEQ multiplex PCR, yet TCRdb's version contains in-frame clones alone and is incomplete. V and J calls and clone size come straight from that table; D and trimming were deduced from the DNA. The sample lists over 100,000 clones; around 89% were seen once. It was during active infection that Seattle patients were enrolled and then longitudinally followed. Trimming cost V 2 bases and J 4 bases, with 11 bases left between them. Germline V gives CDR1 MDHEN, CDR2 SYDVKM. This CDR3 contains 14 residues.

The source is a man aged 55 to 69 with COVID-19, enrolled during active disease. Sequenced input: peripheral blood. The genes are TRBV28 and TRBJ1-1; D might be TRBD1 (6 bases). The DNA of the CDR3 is TGTGCCAGCAGTTTAAGGGGGACGACCACTGAAGCTTTCTTT. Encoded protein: CASSLRGTTTEAFF.